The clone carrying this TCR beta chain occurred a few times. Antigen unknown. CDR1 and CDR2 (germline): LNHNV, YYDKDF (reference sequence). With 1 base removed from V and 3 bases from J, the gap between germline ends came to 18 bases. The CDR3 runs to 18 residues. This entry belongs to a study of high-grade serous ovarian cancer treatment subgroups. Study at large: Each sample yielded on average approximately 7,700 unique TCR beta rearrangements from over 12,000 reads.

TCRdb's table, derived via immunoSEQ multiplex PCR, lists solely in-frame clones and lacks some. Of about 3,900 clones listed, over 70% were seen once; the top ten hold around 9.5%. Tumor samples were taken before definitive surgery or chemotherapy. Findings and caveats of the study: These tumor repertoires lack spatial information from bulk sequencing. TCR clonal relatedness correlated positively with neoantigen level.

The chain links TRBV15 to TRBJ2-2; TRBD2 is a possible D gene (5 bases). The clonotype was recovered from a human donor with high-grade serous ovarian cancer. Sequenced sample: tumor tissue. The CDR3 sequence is CATSRGVRNSADTGELFF. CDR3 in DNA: TGTGCCACCAGCAGAGGAGTACGCAATAGCGCGGACACCGGGGAGCTGTTTTTT.